This T cell receptor beta chain emerged from a study of blood T cell repertoires in COVID-19. About the study: PBMCs, B-cell-depleted T cells, or T cells were the source of the cDNA or gDNA that made up the material.

The V and J ends lost 3 bases and 2 bases respectively, with 17 bases between them. Germline V gene lookup returns CDR1 KGHSH and CDR2 LQKENI. The CDR3 totals 17 residues. This table comes from immunoSEQ multiplex PCR, and its TCRdb copy is limited to in-frame clones, with some not included. The data show around 300,000 clones, 89% seen once. The recovered donors of Cohort 3 showed two negative PCRs, clearance, or symptom resolution. In this sample, this clone turned up once. The sequenced sample was PBMCs or T cells enriched from blood (not recorded which). This clonotype was obtained from a middle-aged woman who had recovered from COVID-19. The V call is TRBV18, the J call TRBJ1-3; no clear D gene. The DNA of the CDR3 is TGTGCCAGCTCACCTCCCGGGAGCACTCCGGCTGGAAACACCATATATTTT. As protein: CASSPPGSTPAGNTIYF.